This T cell receptor (beta chain) was found in a study of T cell changes during pregnancy in multiple sclerosis. Assay used: immunoSEQ multiplex PCR; TCRdb lists only in-frame clones, some missing. In the table there are 50,000 to 55,000 clones, 92% of which are singletons. The CDR3 has 15 amino acids. CDR1 is MGHRA and CDR2 is YSYEKL in the germline V gene. The J segment lost 5 bases and the V segment lost 3 bases, leaving 7 bases of the junction unmatched. Sample: CD4+ T cells from peripheral blood mononuclear cells, taken in the third trimester of pregnancy. V and J are TRBV4-1 and TRBJ2-1; 7 bases fit TRBD2. The sequence came from a female donor with multiple sclerosis, enrolled in a pregnancy study. The chain's CDR3 is CASSQSGLPNNEQFF. CDR3 bases: TGCGCCAGCAGCCAGTCGGGACTACCGAACAATGAGCAGTTCTTC.